Following are 9 T cell receptor beta chains from one sample sequenced in a study of blood T cells in healthy people across ages. Then a second PCR, running about 6 to 12 cycles, was carried out with a sample-barcoded 5' primer and a J-beta primer mix. TCRdb re-called the 5' RACE reads with MiXCR, one entry per CDR3 protein. Of 1,100,000 or so distinct CDR3 sequences in the sample, over 35% are singletons; the top ten hold approximately 17%. The sequenced material came from blood. The receptors were sampled from a woman aged 60-75 years in good health.

The chain links TRBV7-9 to TRBJ1-1, with D perhaps matching TRBD1 (5 bases). Deletions cut 0 bases from V and 3 bases from J, with 11 bases between. This CDR3 has 15 amino acids. Germline CDR1 reads SEHNR; CDR2 reads FQNEAQ (reference sequence). Here the CDR3 DNA reads TGTGCCAGCAGCTTAGCCCCAGGGTCAGACACTGAAGCTTTCTTT. Translating gives CASSLAPGSDTEAFF.

This clonotype was counted between two and nine times. The chain recombines TRBV25-1 with TRBJ2-7, with 7 bases identical to TRBD2. Losses at the gene ends were 4 bases for V and 4 bases for J; bases not matched to a gene: 7. This CDR3 contains 14 residues. Germline CDR1 MGHDK, CDR2 SYGVNS. CDR3 sequence reads: CASSAAGKQYEQYF. The CDR3 DNA sequence: TGTGCCAGCAGTGCAGCGGGGAAACAATACGAGCAGTACTTC.

The V gene is TRBV5-1, the J gene TRBJ1-4; tentative D call: TRBD1 (5 bases). Germline lookup yields CDR1 SGHRS and CDR2 YFSETQ. There are 14 residues in the CDR3. Trimming shortened V by 0 bases and J by 10 bases, and 13 bases separated the two germline ends. The CDR3 nucleotides read TGCGCCAGCAGCTTGGAGGGGCAGTGGAGAAAACTGTTTTTT. This codes for CASSLEGQWRKLFF. The variable domain in full, completed from reference TRBV5-1 and TRBJ1-4, reads KAGVTQTPRYLIKTRGQQVTLSCSPISGHRSVSWYQQTPGQGLQFLFEYFSETQRNKGNFPGRFSGRQFSNSRSEMNVSTLELGDSALYLCASSLEGQWRKLFFGSGTQLSVL.

This clonotype has just a few counts. The gene calls are TRBV5-1 and TRBJ2-1; D gene unclear. The CDR3 consists of 13 residues. V shed 0 bases and J shed 7 bases, with 8 bases lying between them. Germline V lookup: CDR1 SGHRS, CDR2 YFSETQ. CDR3 coding DNA: TGCGCCAGCAGCTTGGGGCAGCCTAATGAGCAGTTCTTC. Protein: CASSLGQPNEQFF.

The rearrangement uses TRBV6-1 and TRBJ2-1; D might be TRBD1 or TRBD2, each matching 5 bases. V lost 10 bases to trimming and J lost 13 bases, with 11 bases between them. The CDR3 sequence is 9 residues long. Germline CDR1 reads MNHNS; CDR2 reads SASEGT. The CDR3 sequence is CATRDAQFF. In DNA, the CDR3 is TGTGCCACCCGGGACGCCCAGTTCTTC.

This clonotype has more than one count but fewer than ten. This chain links TRBV5-6 with TRBJ1-2; possibly TRBD1 for D (6 bases). The CDR3 runs 16 residues. Trimming removed 0 bases at V and 2 bases at J, with 14 bases between. Germline V gene data show CDR1 as SGHDT and CDR2 as YYEEEE. The CDR3 DNA reads as TGTGCCAGCAGCTTGGCCGTGATAGACAGGAACTATGGCTACACCTTC. It codes for CASSLAVIDRNYGYTF.

The rearrangement joins TRBV9 to TRBJ1-6; D gene unclear. Germline V gene lookup returns CDR1 SGDLS and CDR2 YYNGEE. The CDR3 totals 16 residues. Trimming removed 4 bases from V and 7 bases from J, with 18 bases in between. CDR3 nucleotide sequence: TGTGCCAGCAGCCCGACTCCCTGGGGAATGAATTCACCCCTCCACTTT. Translation: CASSPTPWGMNSPLHF.

The chain employs TRBV29-1 and TRBJ1-1, with D unresolved. V lost 6 bases to trimming and J lost 5 bases, with 13 bases between them. The CDR3 runs 12 residues. The V gene's germline CDR1 is SQVTM and CDR2 ANQGSEA. CDR3 sequence reads: CSVVTPGTEAFF. As DNA, the CDR3 is TGCAGCGTGGTGACACCGGGTACTGAAGCTTTCTTT.

This chain joins TRBV7-9 and TRBJ1-2; TRBD1 aligns across 9 bases. Germline V gene data show CDR1 as SEHNR and CDR2 as FQNEAQ (reference sequence). After removal of 2 bases from V and 8 bases from J, the junction contained 9 bases not matched to a gene. This CDR3 is built from 15 residues. The CDR3 protein is CASSLPDRGTVGYTF. Here the CDR3 DNA reads TGTGCCAGCAGCTTACCGGACAGGGGAACGGTAGGCTACACCTTC.